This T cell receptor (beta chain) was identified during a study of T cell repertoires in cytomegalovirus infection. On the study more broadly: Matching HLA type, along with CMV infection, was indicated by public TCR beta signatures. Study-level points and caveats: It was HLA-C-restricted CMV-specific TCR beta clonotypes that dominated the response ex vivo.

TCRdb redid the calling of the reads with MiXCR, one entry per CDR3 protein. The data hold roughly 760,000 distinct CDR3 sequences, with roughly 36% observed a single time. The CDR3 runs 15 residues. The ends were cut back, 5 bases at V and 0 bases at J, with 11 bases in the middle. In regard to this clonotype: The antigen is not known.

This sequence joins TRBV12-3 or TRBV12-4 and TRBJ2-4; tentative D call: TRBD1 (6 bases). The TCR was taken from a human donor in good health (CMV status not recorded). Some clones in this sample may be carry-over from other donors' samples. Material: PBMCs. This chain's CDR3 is CASSEGGLAKNIQYF. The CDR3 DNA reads TGTGCCAGCAGTGAAGGGGGTTTAGCCAAAAACATTCAGTACTTC.